Following are 17 T cell receptor beta chains from one sample sequenced in a study of cytomegalovirus exposure and HLA in healthy donors. Some clones are missing from TCRdb's copy, which holds only in-frame ones; the method was immunoSEQ multiplex PCR. The sample gives some 98,000 clones, 87% of which show up once; about 4% is in the top ten. Material for sequencing was PBMCs. These receptors were collected from a woman aged 30 to 39 in good health and CMV-seronegative.

This clone was seen a handful of times. Other DNA sequences within the sample encode an identical CDR3. The chain recombines TRBV10-3 with TRBJ2-7; maybe TRBD2 (5 bases). This CDR3 spans 15 amino acids. From germline, CDR1 is ENHRY and CDR2 SYGVKD. V was pared by 0 bases and J by 0 bases, with 9 bases between. CDR3 bases: TGTGCCATCAGTGAGTCGTCGGGAATCTCCTACGAGCAGTACTTC. It encodes CAISESSGISYEQYF.

The chain combines TRBV19 with TRBJ1-2, with D possibly being TRBD1 (5 bases). CDR1 and CDR2 from the germline V gene are LNHDA and SQIVND (reference sequence). This CDR3 has 15 residues. Trimming removed 7 bases at V and 5 bases at J, with 20 bases between. The CDR3 sequence is CASTPGGYKMYGYTF. CDR3 DNA: TGTGCCAGTACCCCCGGGGGGTATAAAATGTATGGCTACACCTTC.

This rearrangement joins TRBV2 to TRBJ2-7, with 7 bases fitting TRBD1. Germline V CDR1 and CDR2: SNHLY, FYNNEI. This CDR3 is 14 amino acids long. Losses at the gene ends were 5 bases for V and 3 bases for J; bases not matched to a gene: 7. The CDR3 sequence is CASSNRQGVYEQYF. The CDR3 DNA reads as TGTGCCAGCAGTAACCGACAGGGTGTCTACGAGCAGTACTTC.

This clone was found once. J is TRBJ1-5 and V is TRBV7-2; D ambiguous. The CDR3 is 14 residues long. Germline loops: CDR1 SGHTA, CDR2 FQGNSA. V shed 6 bases and J shed 1 base, with 10 bases lying between them. The CDR3 reads CASRATGSNQPQHF. In nucleotides, the CDR3 is TGTGCCAGCAGGGCGACCGGGAGCAATCAGCCCCAGCATTTT.

This clone was observed a single time. This chain links TRBV2 with TRBJ2-1; TRBD2 aligns across 11 bases. The length of the CDR3 is 15 residues. CDR1 is SNHLY and CDR2 is FYNNEI in the germline V gene. Losses at the gene ends were 7 bases for V and 10 bases for J; bases not matched to a gene: 12. In nucleotides, the CDR3 is TGTGCCAGCACCCAAGATAGCGGGAGGGTTGGGGAGCAGTTCTTC. Residues: CASTQDSGRVGEQFF.

Concerning this clone: A read error may account for a junction end that differs from germline. The J gene is TRBJ2-7, the V gene TRBV25-1; 9 bases are a match to TRBD1. The CDR3 totals 15 residues. The germline gives CDR1 MGHDK, CDR2 SYGVNS. CDR3: CASSKYRGRLSEQYF. CDR3 coding DNA: TGTGCCAGCAGTAAATACAGGGGGCGCTTGTCCGAGCAGTACTTC.

The chain couples TRBV7-9 to TRBJ2-7, with 7 bases aligning to TRBD1. The CDR3 totals 13 residues. Germline trimming cut 6 bases from V and 6 bases from J; bases unmatched to any gene: 8. Looked up from germline, CDR1 is SEHNR and CDR2 is FQNEAQ (reference sequence). CDR3 nucleotides: TGTGCCAGCAGATCGACAGGGCCTAGCGAGCAGTACTTC. As protein: CASRSTGPSEQYF. The variable domain in full, with the rest retrieved from reference TRBV7-9 and TRBJ2-7, is DTGVSQNPRHKITKRGQNVTFRCDPISEHNRLYWYRQTLGQGPEFLTYFQNEAQLEKSRLLSDRFSAERPKGSFSTLEIQRTEQGDSAMYLCASRSTGPSEQYFGPGTRLTVT.

The V and J genes are TRBV11-2 and TRBJ1-4, with 9 bases aligning to TRBD1. Germline V gene data show CDR1 as SGHAT and CDR2 as FQNNGV. The CDR3 totals 16 residues. With 2 bases clipped from V and 10 bases from J, the junction kept 11 bases outside the gene matches. CDR3 nucleotide sequence: TGTGCCAGCAGCTTACTAGGAGGGACAGGGTACCGAAAACTGTTTTTT. Protein: CASSLLGGTGYRKLFF.

This clone came up once. The chain joins TRBV5-1 to TRBJ2-3; 7 bases line up with TRBD1. This CDR3 comprises 15 residues. The J segment lost 2 bases and the V segment lost 3 bases, leaving 6 bases of the junction unmatched. Germline CDR1 SGHRS, CDR2 YFSETQ. CDR3 region: CASSWTGKPTDTQYF. The CDR3 DNA sequence: TGCGCCAGCAGCTGGACAGGAAAACCCACAGATACGCAGTATTTT.

This clone showed up just once. The rearrangement links TRBV5-1 to TRBJ1-5; 9 positions agree with TRBD1. This CDR3 is 15 amino acids long. Germline V CDR1 and CDR2: SGHRS, YFSETQ. V lost 4 bases to trimming and J lost 5 bases; unmatched junction nucleotides: 7. CDR3 sequence reads: CASSLDGTGYQPQHF. The DNA of the CDR3 is TGCGCCAGCAGCCTGGACGGGACAGGGTATCAGCCCCAGCATTTT.

V and J are TRBV29-1 and TRBJ2-7, with D possibly TRBD1 on 7 matching bases. With 1 base removed from V and 4 bases from J, the gap between germline ends came to 17 bases. The CDR3 consists of 15 residues. Germline assignment: CDR1 SQVTM and CDR2 ANQGSEA. The CDR3 nucleotides read TGCAGCGTTGAAGCCGAGGAGGGGGCGGGATACGAGCAGTACTTC. Protein product: CSVEAEEGAGYEQYF.

The V and J genes are TRBV15 and TRBJ1-2; a possible D gene is TRBD1 (6 bases). The CDR3 extends over 16 amino acids. Germline V gives CDR1 LNHNV, CDR2 YYDKDF (reference sequence). Trimming left V 2 bases short and J 7 bases short, with 20 bases between. The CDR3 reads CATSRPSEGGGGGYTF. In DNA, the CDR3 is TGTGCCACCAGCAGACCTTCGGAAGGAGGGGGGGGTGGCTACACCTTC. Using reference TRBV15 and TRBJ1-2 for the parts outside the CDR3, the full variable domain is DAMVIQNPRYQVTQFGKPVTLSCSQTLNHNVMYWYQQKSSQAPKLLFHYYDKDFNNEADTPDNFQSRRPNTSFCFLDIRSPGLGDTAMYLCATSRPSEGGGGGYTFGSGTRLTVV.

The J gene is TRBJ2-5, the V gene TRBV29-1; 7 bases are shared with TRBD2. The germline CDR1 and CDR2 sequences are SQVTM and ANQGSEA. With 7 bases clipped from V and 3 bases from J, the junction kept 11 bases outside the gene matches. There are 14 residues in the CDR3. This chain's CDR3 is CSAWRAGFKETQYF. DNA for the CDR3: TGCAGCGCATGGAGAGCGGGATTTAAAGAGACCCAGTACTTC.

The rearrangement links TRBV6-4 to TRBJ2-4, with 8 bases that match TRBD1. After removal of 0 bases from V and 8 bases from J, the junction contained 0 bases not matched to a gene. This CDR3 is built from 13 residues. CDR1 and CDR2 (germline): MRHNA, SNTAGT. CDR3 DNA sequence: TGTGCCAGCAGTGACTCGGACAGGGACATTCAGTACTTC. Encoded protein: CASSDSDRDIQYF.

The V and J genes are TRBV29-1 and TRBJ1-5, with 9 nucleotides matching TRBD1. J was trimmed by 6 bases and V by 7 bases; bases with no gene match: 4. The germline V gene encodes CDR1 SQVTM and CDR2 ANQGSEA. The CDR3 sequence is 12 residues long. The CDR3 protein is CSAGTGSQPQHF. CDR3 coding DNA: TGCAGCGCCGGGACAGGGTCTCAGCCCCAGCATTTT.

This chain links TRBV27 with TRBJ2-7; weak D call: TRBD2 (6 bases). V was clipped by 7 bases and J by 4 bases, with 23 bases between them. The CDR3 spans 16 residues. The germline gives CDR1 MNHEY, CDR2 SMNVEV (reference sequence). In DNA, the CDR3 is TGTGCCAGCACCCTAGGGCGGGGCGCAAGTATTTACGAGCAGTACTTC. Translation: CASTLGRGASIYEQYF.

The J gene is TRBJ2-1, the V gene TRBV5-1, with D possibly matching TRBD2 (5 bases). In germline, CDR1 is SGHRS, CDR2 YFSETQ. There are 14 residues in the CDR3. Deletions cut 1 base from V and 2 bases from J, with 7 bases between. The CDR3 DNA sequence: TGCGCCAGCAGCTTGCCGGGAACCTACAATGAGCAGTTCTTC. Its protein product is CASSLPGTYNEQFF.